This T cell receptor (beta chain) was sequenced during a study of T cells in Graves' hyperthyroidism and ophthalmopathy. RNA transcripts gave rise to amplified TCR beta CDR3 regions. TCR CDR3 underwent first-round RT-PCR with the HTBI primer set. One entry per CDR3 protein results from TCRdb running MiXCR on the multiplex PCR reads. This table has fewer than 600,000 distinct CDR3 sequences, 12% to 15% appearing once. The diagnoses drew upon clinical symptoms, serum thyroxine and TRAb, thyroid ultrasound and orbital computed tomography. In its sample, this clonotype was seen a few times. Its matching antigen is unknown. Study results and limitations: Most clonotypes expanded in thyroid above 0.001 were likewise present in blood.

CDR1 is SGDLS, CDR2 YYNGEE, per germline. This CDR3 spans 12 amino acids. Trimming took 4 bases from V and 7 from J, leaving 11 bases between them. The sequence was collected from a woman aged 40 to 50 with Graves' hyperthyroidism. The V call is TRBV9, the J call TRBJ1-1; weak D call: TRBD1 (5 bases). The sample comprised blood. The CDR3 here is CASSPAGVEAFF. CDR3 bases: TGTGCCAGCAGCCCCGCGGGGGTTGAAGCTTTCTTT. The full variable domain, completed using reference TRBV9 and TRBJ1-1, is DSGVTQTPKHLITATGQRVTLRCSPRSGDLSVYWYQQSLDQGLQFLIQYYNGEERAKGNILERFSAQQFPDLHSELNLSSLELGDSALYFCASSPAGVEAFFGQGTRLTVV.